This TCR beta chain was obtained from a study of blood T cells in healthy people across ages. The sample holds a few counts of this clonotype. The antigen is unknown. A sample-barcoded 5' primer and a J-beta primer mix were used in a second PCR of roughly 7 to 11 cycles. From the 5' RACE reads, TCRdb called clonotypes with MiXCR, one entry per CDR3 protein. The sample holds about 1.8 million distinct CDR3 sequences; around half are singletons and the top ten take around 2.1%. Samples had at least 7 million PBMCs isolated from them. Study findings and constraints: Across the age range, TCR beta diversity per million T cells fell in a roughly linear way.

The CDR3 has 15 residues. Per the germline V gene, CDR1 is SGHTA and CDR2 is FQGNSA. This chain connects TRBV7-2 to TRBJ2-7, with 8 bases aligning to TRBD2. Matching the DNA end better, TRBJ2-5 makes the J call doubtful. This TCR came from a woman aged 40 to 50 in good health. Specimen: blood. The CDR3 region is CASSLAGAGAETQYF. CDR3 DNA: TGTGCCAGCAGCTTAGCTGGAGCGGGGGCAGAGACCCAGTACTTC.